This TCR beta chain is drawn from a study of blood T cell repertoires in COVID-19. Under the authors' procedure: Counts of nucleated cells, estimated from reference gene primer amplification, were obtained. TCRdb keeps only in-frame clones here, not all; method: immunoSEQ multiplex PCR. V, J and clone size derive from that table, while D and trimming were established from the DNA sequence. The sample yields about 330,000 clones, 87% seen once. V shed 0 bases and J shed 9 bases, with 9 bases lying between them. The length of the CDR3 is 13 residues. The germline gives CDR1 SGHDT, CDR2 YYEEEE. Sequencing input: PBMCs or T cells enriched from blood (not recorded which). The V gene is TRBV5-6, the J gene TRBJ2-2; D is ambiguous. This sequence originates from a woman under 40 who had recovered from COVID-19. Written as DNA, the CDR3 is TGTGCCAGCAGCTTGGGGGCCCCTAGGGAGCTGTTTTTT. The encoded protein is CASSLGAPRELFF.